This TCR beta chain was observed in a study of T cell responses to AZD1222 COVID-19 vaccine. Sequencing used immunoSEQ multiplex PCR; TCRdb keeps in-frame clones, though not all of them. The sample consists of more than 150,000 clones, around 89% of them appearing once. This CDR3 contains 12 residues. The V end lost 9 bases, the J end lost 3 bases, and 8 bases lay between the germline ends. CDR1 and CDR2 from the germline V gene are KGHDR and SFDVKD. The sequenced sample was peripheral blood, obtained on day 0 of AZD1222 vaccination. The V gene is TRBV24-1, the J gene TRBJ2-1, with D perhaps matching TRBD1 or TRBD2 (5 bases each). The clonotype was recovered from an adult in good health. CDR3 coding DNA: TGTGCCACCGGGGCGGGCTACAATGAGCAGTTCTTC. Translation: CATGAGYNEQFF.